Sequencing of this TCR beta chain was carried out in a study of control samples from healthy donors and cancer patients. Clones were sequenced by immunoSEQ multiplex PCR, and TCRdb holds only the in-frame ones, with some missing. The table has 150,000 to 200,000 clones, around 92% seen once. The CDR3 has 12 amino acids. Trimming left V 4 bases short and J 3 bases short, with 5 bases between. Germline CDR1 SGHTA, CDR2 FQGNSA. The rearrangement joins TRBV7-2 to TRBJ2-3; D is ambiguous. The clonotype comes from a woman aged 40 to 49 in good health. The sequencing input was blood. This CDR3 reads CASSSRTDTQYF. CDR3 nucleotides: TGTGCCAGCAGCTCCCGAACAGATACGCAGTATTTT. Full variable domain (missing parts from reference TRBV7-2 and TRBJ2-3): GAGVSQSPSNKVTEKGKDVELRCDPISGHTALYWYRQSLGQGLEFLIYFQGNSAPDKSGLPSDRFSAERTGGSVSTLTIQRTQQEDSAVYLCASSSRTDTQYFGPGTRLTVL.